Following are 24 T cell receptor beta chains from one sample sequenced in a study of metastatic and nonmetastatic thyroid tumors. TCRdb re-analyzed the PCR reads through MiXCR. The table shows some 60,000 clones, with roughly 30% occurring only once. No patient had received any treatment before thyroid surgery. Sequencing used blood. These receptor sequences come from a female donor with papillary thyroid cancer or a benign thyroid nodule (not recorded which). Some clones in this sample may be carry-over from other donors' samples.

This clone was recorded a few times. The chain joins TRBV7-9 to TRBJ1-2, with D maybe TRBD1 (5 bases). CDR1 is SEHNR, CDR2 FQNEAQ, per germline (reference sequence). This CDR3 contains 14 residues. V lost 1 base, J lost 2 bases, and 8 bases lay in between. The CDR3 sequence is CASSLGGGNYGYTF. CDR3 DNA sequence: TGTGCCAGCAGCTTAGGGGGGGGAAACTATGGCTACACCTTC.

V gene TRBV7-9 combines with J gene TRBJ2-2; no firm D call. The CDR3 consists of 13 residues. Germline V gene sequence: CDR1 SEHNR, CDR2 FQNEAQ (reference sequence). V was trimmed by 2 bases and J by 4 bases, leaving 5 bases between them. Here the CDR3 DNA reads TGTGCCAGCAGCTTAATAATCACCGGGGAGCTGTTTTTT. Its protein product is CASSLIITGELFF. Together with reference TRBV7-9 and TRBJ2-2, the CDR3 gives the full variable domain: DTGVSQNPRHKITKRGQNVTFRCDPISEHNRLYWYRQTLGQGPEFLTYFQNEAQLEKSRLLSDRFSAERPKGSFSTLEIQRTEQGDSAMYLCASSLIITGELFFGEGSRLTVL.

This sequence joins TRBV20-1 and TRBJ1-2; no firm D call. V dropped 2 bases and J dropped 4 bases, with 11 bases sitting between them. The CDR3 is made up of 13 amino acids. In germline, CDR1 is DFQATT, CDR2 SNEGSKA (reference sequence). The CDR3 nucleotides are TGCAGTGCTAGAATACATGCAGTCTATGGCTACACCTTC. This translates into CSARIHAVYGYTF.

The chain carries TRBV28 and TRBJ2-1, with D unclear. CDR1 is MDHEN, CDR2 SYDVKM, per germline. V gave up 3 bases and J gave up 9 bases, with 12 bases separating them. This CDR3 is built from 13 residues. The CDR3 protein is CASSFLTHSEQFF. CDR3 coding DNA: TGTGCCAGCAGTTTCCTAACTCATAGTGAGCAGTTCTTC.

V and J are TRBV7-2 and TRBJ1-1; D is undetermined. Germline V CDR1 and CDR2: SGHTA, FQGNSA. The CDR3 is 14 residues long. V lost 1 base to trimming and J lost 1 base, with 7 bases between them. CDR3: CASSLGSPNTEAFF. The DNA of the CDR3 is TGTGCCAGCAGCTTAGGAAGCCCGAACACTGAAGCTTTCTTT.

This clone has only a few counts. CDR3 in DNA: TGTGCCAGCAGTTACTCCGACAGGGGTCAGGGCGAGCAGTACTTC. Residues: CASSYSDRGQGEQYF. The chain links TRBV6-5 to TRBJ2-7; 8 bases line up with TRBD1. The CDR3 is 15 residues long. After removal of 0 bases from V and 6 bases from J, the junction contained 7 bases not matched to a gene. Germline CDR1 is MNHEY and CDR2 is SVGAGI.

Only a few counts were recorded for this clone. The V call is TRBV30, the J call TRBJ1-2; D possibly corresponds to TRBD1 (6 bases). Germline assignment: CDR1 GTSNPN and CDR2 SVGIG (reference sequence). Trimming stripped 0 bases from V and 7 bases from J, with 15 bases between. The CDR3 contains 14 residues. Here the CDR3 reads CAWSVGWGARGYTF. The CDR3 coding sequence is TGTGCCTGGAGTGTTGGTTGGGGGGCGCGTGGCTACACCTTC.

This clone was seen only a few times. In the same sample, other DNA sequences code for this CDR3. Written as DNA, the CDR3 is TGCAGTGCCGGGACAGGGGGCTCCTACGAGCAGTACTTC. This codes for CSAGTGGSYEQYF. The chain combines TRBV20-1 with TRBJ2-7; 11 nucleotides align to TRBD1. Germline CDR1 and CDR2: DFQATT and SNEGSKA (reference sequence). This CDR3 has 13 amino acids. V lost 6 bases, J lost 0 bases, and 1 base stayed unmatched.

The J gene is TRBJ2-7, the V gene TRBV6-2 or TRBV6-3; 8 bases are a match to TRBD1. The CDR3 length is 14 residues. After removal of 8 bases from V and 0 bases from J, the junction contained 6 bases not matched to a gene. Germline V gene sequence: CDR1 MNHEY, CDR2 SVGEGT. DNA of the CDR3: TGTGCCAGCCGTAGGACAGGGACCTCCTACGAGCAGTACTTC. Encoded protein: CASRRTGTSYEQYF.

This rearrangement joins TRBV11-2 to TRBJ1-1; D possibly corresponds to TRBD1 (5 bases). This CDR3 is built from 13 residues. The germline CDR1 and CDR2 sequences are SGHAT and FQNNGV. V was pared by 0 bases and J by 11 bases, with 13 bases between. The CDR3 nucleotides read TGTGCCAGCAGCTTAGAGTCCAGGACATGGGCTTTCTTT. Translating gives CASSLESRTWAFF.

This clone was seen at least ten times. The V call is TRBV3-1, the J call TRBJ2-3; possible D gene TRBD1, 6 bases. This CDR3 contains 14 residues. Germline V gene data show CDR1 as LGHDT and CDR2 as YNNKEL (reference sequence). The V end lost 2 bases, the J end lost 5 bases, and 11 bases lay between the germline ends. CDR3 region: CASSQNDRKDTQYF. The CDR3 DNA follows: TGTGCCAGCAGCCAAAATGACAGGAAAGATACGCAGTATTTT.

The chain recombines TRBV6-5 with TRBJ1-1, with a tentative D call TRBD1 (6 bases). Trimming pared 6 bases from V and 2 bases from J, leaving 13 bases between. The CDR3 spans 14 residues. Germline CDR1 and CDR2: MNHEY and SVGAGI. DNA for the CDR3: TGTGCCAGCAGCACCGGGACACGAAACACTGAAGCTTTCTTT. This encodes CASSTGTRNTEAFF.

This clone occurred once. This CDR3 is CAWSALTGSEQYF. The CDR3 region has the DNA TGTGCCTGGAGTGCGCTAACAGGGAGCGAGCAGTACTTC. The chain links TRBV30 to TRBJ2-7; weak D call: TRBD1 (6 bases). There are 13 residues in the CDR3. The V end lost 1 base, the J end lost 6 bases, and 13 bases lay between the germline ends. Per the germline V gene, CDR1 is GTSNPN and CDR2 is SVGIG (reference sequence). The whole variable domain, remainder taken from reference TRBV30 and TRBJ2-7, is SQTIHQWPATLVQPVGSPLSLECTVEGTSNPNLYWYRQAAGRGLQLLFYSVGIGQISSEVPQNLSASRPQDRQFILSSKKLLLSDSGFYLCAWSALTGSEQYFGPGTRLTVT.

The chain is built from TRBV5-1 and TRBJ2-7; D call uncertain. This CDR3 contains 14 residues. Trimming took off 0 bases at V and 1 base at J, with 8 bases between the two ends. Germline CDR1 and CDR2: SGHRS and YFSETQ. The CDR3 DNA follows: TGCGCCAGCAGCTTGGGTGACGGATCCTACGAGCAGTACTTC. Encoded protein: CASSLGDGSYEQYF.

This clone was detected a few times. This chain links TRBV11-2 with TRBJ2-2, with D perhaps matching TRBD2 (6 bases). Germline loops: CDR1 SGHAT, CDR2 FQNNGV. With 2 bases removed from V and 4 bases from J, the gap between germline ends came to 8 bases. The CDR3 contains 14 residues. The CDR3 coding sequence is TGTGCCAGCAGCTTACAGGGAGGCACCGGGGAGCTGTTTTTT. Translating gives CASSLQGGTGELFF.

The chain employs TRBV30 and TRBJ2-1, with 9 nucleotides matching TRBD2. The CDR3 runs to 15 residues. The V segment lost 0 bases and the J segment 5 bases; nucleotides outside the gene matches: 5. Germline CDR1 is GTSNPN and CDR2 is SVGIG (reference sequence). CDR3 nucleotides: TGTGCCTGGAGTGTAGGTCTAGCGGGAAACAATGAGCAGTTCTTC. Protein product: CAWSVGLAGNNEQFF. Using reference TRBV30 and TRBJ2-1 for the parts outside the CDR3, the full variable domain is SQTIHQWPATLVQPVGSPLSLECTVEGTSNPNLYWYRQAAGRGLQLLFYSVGIGQISSEVPQNLSASRPQDRQFILSSKKLLLSDSGFYLCAWSVGLAGNNEQFFGPGTRLTVL.

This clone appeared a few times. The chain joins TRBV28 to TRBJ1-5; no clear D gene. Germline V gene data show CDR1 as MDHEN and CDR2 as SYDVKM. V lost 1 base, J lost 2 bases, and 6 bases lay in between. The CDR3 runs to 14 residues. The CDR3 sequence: CASSLSAGNQPQHF. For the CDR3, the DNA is TGTGCCAGCAGTTTATCCGCGGGCAATCAGCCCCAGCATTTT.

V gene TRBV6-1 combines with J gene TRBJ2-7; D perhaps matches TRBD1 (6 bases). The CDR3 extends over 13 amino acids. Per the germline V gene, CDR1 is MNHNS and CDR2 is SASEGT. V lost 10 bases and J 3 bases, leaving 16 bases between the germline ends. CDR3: CAIIRDTIYEQYF. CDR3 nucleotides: TGTGCCATCATTAGGGACACAATCTACGAGCAGTACTTC.

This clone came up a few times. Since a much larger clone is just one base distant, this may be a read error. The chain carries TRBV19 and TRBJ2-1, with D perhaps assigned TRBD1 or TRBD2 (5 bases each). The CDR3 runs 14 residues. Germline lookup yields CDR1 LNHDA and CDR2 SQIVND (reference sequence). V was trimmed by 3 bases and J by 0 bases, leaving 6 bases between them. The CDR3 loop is CASSIGGSYNEQFF. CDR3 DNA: TGTGCCAGTAGTATTGGGGGCTCCTACAATGAGCAGTTCTTC. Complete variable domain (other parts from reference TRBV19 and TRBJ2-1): DGGITQSPKYLFRKEGQNVTLSCEQNLNHDAMYWYRQDPGQGLRLIYYSQIVNDFQKGDIAEGYSVSREKKESFPLTVTSAQKNPTAFYLCASSIGGSYNEQFFGPGTRLTVL.

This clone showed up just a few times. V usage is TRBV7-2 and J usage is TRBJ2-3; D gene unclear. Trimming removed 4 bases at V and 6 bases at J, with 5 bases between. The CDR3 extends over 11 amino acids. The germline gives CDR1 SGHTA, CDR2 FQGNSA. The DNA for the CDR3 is TGTGCCAGCAGCTACGTCGATACGCAGTATTTT. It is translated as CASSYVDTQYF. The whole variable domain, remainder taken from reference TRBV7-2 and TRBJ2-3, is GAGVSQSPSNKVTEKGKDVELRCDPISGHTALYWYRQSLGQGLEFLIYFQGNSAPDKSGLPSDRFSAERTGGSVSTLTIQRTQQEDSAVYLCASSYVDTQYFGPGTRLTVL.

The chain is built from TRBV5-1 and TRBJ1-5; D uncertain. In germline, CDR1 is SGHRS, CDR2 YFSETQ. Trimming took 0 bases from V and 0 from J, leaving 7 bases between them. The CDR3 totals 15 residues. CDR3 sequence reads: CASSLGHNSNQPQHF. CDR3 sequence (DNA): TGCGCCAGCAGCTTGGGACACAATAGCAATCAGCCCCAGCATTTT.

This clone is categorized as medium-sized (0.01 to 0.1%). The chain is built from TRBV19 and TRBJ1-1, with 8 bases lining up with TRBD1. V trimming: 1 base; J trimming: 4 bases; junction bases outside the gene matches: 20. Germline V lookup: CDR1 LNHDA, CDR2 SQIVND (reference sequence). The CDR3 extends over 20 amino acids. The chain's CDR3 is CASSIATRTGLDGEPTEAFF. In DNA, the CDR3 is TGTGCCAGTAGTATAGCTACCCGGACAGGGCTAGATGGGGAGCCCACTGAAGCTTTCTTT.

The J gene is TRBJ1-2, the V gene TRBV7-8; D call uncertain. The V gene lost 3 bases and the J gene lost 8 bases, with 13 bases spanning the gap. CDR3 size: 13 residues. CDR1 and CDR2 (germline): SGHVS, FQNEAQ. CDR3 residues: CASSFSFPGGYTF. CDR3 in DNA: TGTGCCAGCAGCTTCTCATTCCCGGGGGGCTACACCTTC.

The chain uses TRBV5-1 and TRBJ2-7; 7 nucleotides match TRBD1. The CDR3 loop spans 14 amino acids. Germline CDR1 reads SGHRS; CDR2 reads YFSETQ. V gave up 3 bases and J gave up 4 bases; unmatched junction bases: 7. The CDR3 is CASSYRDRGYEQYF. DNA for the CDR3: TGCGCCAGCAGCTACCGGGACAGAGGATACGAGCAGTACTTC. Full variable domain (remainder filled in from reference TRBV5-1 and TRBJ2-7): KAGVTQTPRYLIKTRGQQVTLSCSPISGHRSVSWYQQTPGQGLQFLFEYFSETQRNKGNFPGRFSGRQFSNSRSEMNVSTLELGDSALYLCASSYRDRGYEQYFGPGTRLTVT.